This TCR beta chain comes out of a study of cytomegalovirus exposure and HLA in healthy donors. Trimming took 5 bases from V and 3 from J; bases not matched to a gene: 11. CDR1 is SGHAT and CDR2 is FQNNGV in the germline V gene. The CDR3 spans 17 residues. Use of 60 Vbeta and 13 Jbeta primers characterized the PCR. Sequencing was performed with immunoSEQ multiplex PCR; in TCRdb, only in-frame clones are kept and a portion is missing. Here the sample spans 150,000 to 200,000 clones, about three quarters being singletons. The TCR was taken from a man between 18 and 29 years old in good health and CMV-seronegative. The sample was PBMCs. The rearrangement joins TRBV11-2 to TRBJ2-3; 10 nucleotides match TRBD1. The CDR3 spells CASSPLTWTGGTDTQYF. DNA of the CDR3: TGTGCCAGCAGCCCCCTCACCTGGACAGGGGGTACAGATACGCAGTATTTT.